The next 25 T cell receptor beta chains were all read from a single sample in a study of shared clonotypes between healthy human individuals. Only in-frame clones appear in the TCRdb table, and some are missing; sequencing was by immunoSEQ multiplex PCR. The table lists about 670,000 clones, 60% to 80% of them singletons. The sample was memory CD4+ T cells sorted from blood. The subset denotes: CD45RA-negative fraction. The receptors were sampled from a woman in her twenties or thirties in good health.

The chain recombines TRBV7-2 with TRBJ1-3; TRBD1 matches at 8 bases. V was clipped by 3 bases and J by 2 bases; unmatched bases: 6. CDR3 length: 16 amino acids. Germline-derived CDR1 and CDR2 are SGHTA and FQGNSA. CDR3 amino acids: CASSFVSTGAGNTIYF. CDR3 in DNA: TGTGCCAGCAGCTTCGTATCGACAGGGGCTGGAAACACCATATATTTT.

Of note for this clone: At the DNA level, this CDR3 is encoded by other sequences in the same sample as well. The CDR3 bases are TGTGCCAGCAGCTTAGCGGGAGTTGATACGCAGTATTTT. Amino acids: CASSLAGVDTQYF. The rearrangement links TRBV7-2 to TRBJ2-3, with D possibly matching TRBD2 (5 bases). The CDR3 is 13 residues long. Trimming shortened V by 0 bases and J by 6 bases, and 7 bases separated the two germline ends. Per germline, CDR1 SGHTA and CDR2 FQGNSA.

The V gene is TRBV7-3, the J gene TRBJ2-1; the match to TRBD2 covers 12 bases. This CDR3 is 15 amino acids long. J was trimmed by 3 bases and V by 5 bases; bases with no gene match: 2. Germline V gives CDR1 SGHTA, CDR2 FQGTGA. The CDR3, as DNA: TGTGCCAGCAGCCGGGGACTAGCGGGCTACAATGAGCAGTTCTTC. Protein sequence: CASSRGLAGYNEQFF.

As regards this clone: The sample has other DNA sequences that encode this CDR3 too. This rearrangement joins TRBV29-1 to TRBJ2-5; D gene uncertain. Per germline, CDR1 SQVTM and CDR2 ANQGSEA. The CDR3 covers 12 residues. The V and J ends lost 4 bases and 1 base respectively, with 7 bases between them. CDR3 in amino acids: CSVVGLQETQYF. CDR3 nucleotides: TGCAGCGTTGTGGGCCTCCAAGAGACCCAGTACTTC.

A single count supports this clone. The rearrangement links TRBV10-3 to TRBJ1-3, with D unresolved. The CDR3 consists of 13 residues. The V gene lost 3 bases and the J gene lost 4 bases, with 7 bases spanning the gap. CDR1 is ENHRY and CDR2 is SYGVKD in the germline V gene. As DNA, the CDR3 is TGTGCCATCAGTGAATCGGGCGGAAACACCATATATTTT. Amino acid sequence: CAISESGGNTIYF.

The chain recombines TRBV5-4 with TRBJ2-1; TRBD2 aligns across 11 bases. The CDR3 sequence is 17 residues long. Looked up from germline, CDR1 is SGHNT and CDR2 is YYREEE (reference sequence). The junction had 11 bases not matched to a gene; V was cut back by 3 bases and J by 6 bases. CDR3 coding DNA: TGTGCCAGCAGCTCGGAACCCCTAGCGGGAGGCCCCAATGAGCAGTTCTTC. Its protein product is CASSSEPLAGGPNEQFF.

A note on this clone: Additional DNA sequences in this sample encode the identical CDR3. For the CDR3, the DNA is TGTGCCAGCAGCTTAGCAGACTCCTACGAGCAGTACTTC. Translation gives CASSLADSYEQYF. The rearrangement joins TRBV7-9 to TRBJ2-7, with D uncertain. This CDR3 contains 13 residues. CDR1 SEHNR and CDR2 FQNEAQ come from the germline V gene (reference sequence). V lost 0 bases, J lost 0 bases, and 3 bases lay in between.

The genes are TRBV28 and TRBJ2-5; TRBD1 aligns across 7 bases. The CDR3 runs 15 residues. V lost 2 bases, J lost 5 bases, and 8 bases stayed unmatched. Per the germline V gene, CDR1 is MDHEN and CDR2 is SYDVKM. CDR3 sequence (DNA): TGTGCCAGCAGTTTAAAGACAGGGTTGTCGGAGACCCAGTACTTC. Its protein product is CASSLKTGLSETQYF.

The gene calls are TRBV7-8 and TRBJ1-1; 8 positions match TRBD1. V gave up 5 bases and J gave up 1 base; unmatched junction bases: 6. CDR1 is SGHVS and CDR2 is FQNEAQ in the germline V gene. The CDR3 runs to 15 residues. CDR3 bases: TGTGCCAGCAGCCGAGGCGGACAGGGGAACACTGAAGCTTTCTTT. Amino acid sequence: CASSRGGQGNTEAFF.

The chain employs TRBV5-6 and TRBJ2-5; TRBD2 matches at 7 bases. The J call could be wrong; TRBJ2-7 is a better fit for the DNA end. CDR1 SGHDT and CDR2 YYEEEE come from the germline V gene. The CDR3 totals 14 residues. Here the CDR3 reads CASSFGDYRGEQYF. The CDR3 nucleotides read TGTGCCAGCAGCTTCGGGGACTATAGGGGCGAGCAGTACTTC.

The genes are TRBV6-6 and TRBJ2-5; D unclear. The CDR3 is 12 amino acids. Germline V lookup: CDR1 MNHNY, CDR2 SVGAGI (reference sequence). Trimming shortened V by 6 bases and J by 5 bases, and 10 bases separated the two germline ends. CDR3 region: CASRDDRETQYF. CDR3 DNA: TGTGCCAGCAGGGACGATAGGGAGACCCAGTACTTC.

The chain is built from TRBV11-2 and TRBJ1-4; no definite D call. The length of the CDR3 is 14 residues. Per the germline V gene, CDR1 is SGHAT and CDR2 is FQNNGV. The V end was cut by 5 bases, the J end by 7 bases, with 14 bases between. CDR3: CASSNGPGVEKLFF. DNA for the CDR3: TGTGCCAGCAGCAACGGACCGGGAGTTGAAAAACTGTTTTTT.

This clone was detected only once. The chain joins TRBV5-1 to TRBJ2-1, with D perhaps assigned TRBD1 or TRBD2 (5 bases each). CDR1 is SGHRS, CDR2 YFSETQ, per germline. The V end was cut by 0 bases, the J end by 8 bases, with 27 bases between. CDR3 length: 19 residues. Here the CDR3 DNA reads TGCGCCAGCAGCTTGGCCGTCCTCCCTAGGGGAACTAGGGGCGATGAGCAGTTCTTC. Encoded protein: CASSLAVLPRGTRGDEQFF.

V is TRBV28 and J is TRBJ2-3; D might be TRBD1 (5 bases). Trimming pared 4 bases from V and 14 bases from J, leaving 13 bases between. Germline loops: CDR1 MDHEN, CDR2 SYDVKM. CDR3 length: 11 amino acids. CDR3 DNA: TGTGCCAGCAGTTCACAACTAAGGGGGTATTTT. It is translated as CASSSQLRGYF.

CDR3 residues: CASSNHGGDEQYF. CDR3 DNA sequence: TGTGCCAGCAGCAACCATGGCGGGGACGAGCAGTACTTC. This chain joins TRBV7-6 and TRBJ2-7, with a weak D call TRBD2 (6 bases). Per germline, CDR1 SGHVS and CDR2 FNYEAQ. V was cut by 5 bases and J by 5 bases, with 13 bases left in between. CDR3 length equals 13 residues.

The chain uses TRBV2 and TRBJ2-2, with D perhaps matching TRBD2 (5 bases). Germline loops: CDR1 SNHLY, CDR2 FYNNEI. The V end was cut by 1 base, the J end by 3 bases, with 15 bases between. The CDR3 sequence is 17 residues long. In nucleotides, the CDR3 is TGTGCCAGCAGTGAAGGTCTGGCGGGTACGCACACCGGGGAGCTGTTTTTT. This sequence encodes CASSEGLAGTHTGELFF.

The table lists this clone with a few counts. J is TRBJ1-2 and V is TRBV28; D might be TRBD1 (5 bases). V lost 8 bases, J lost 7 bases, and 17 bases lay in between. Germline V gene sequence: CDR1 MDHEN, CDR2 SYDVKM. There are 13 residues in the CDR3. CDR3 nucleotides: TGTGCCAGCGGGAGGGACCGGGTCTCTGGCTACACCTTC. Amino acids: CASGRDRVSGYTF.

This chain uses TRBV2 with TRBJ2-3, with 7 nucleotides matching TRBD2. CDR1 is SNHLY and CDR2 is FYNNEI in the germline V gene. The CDR3 has 17 amino acids. J gave up 0 bases and V 6 bases, and 12 bases lay outside the gene matches. The CDR3 region is CASRLGRLAVSTDTQYF. For the CDR3, the DNA is TGTGCCAGCAGACTCGGGAGGCTAGCGGTTAGCACAGATACGCAGTATTTT.

The chain employs TRBV5-1 and TRBJ2-7; 8 bases are a match to TRBD2. This CDR3 region has 17 residues. Germline lookup yields CDR1 SGHRS and CDR2 YFSETQ. Trimming removed 4 bases from V and 0 bases from J; junction bases left unmatched: 12. CDR3 region: CASSRPLDSGTSYEQYF. The CDR3 nucleotides are TGCGCCAGCAGCCGTCCTCTCGATAGCGGGACCTCCTACGAGCAGTACTTC.

This clone showed up just a few times. J is TRBJ2-3 and V is TRBV29-1; TRBD1 matches 7 bases. V was clipped by 4 bases and J by 2 bases; unmatched bases: 9. This CDR3 region has 15 residues. Germline CDR1 reads SQVTM; CDR2 reads ANQGSEA. CDR3: CSVGQGRTDTDTQYF. The DNA for the CDR3 is TGCAGCGTTGGACAGGGCCGGACGGACACAGATACGCAGTATTTT.

This clone was recorded a few times. V is TRBV10-2 and J is TRBJ2-1; the D gene is possibly TRBD1 (6 bases). The CDR3 extends over 11 amino acids. Trimming pared 5 bases from V and 7 bases from J, leaving 6 bases between. Germline CDR1 is WSHSY and CDR2 is SAAADI. The CDR3 loop reads CASSQGNEQFF. The CDR3 DNA is TGCGCCAGCAGTCAGGGGAATGAGCAGTTCTTC.

V usage is TRBV2 and J usage is TRBJ2-1; D may be TRBD2 (6 bases). Germline CDR1 SNHLY, CDR2 FYNNEI. V shed 9 bases and J shed 9 bases, with 12 bases lying between them. This CDR3 contains 11 residues. This chain's CDR3 is CARGPGGEQFF. For the CDR3, the DNA is TGTGCCAGGGGGCCCGGGGGTGAGCAGTTCTTC.

This clone has only a few counts. DNA of the CDR3: TGCGCCAGCAGCCAACTTATCGGGACTAGCGGAAATGAGCAGTTCTTC. Protein sequence: CASSQLIGTSGNEQFF. The chain is built from TRBV4-1 and TRBJ2-1; 11 bases line up with TRBD2. V gave up 2 bases and J gave up 7 bases; unmatched junction bases: 7. This CDR3 spans 16 amino acids. The V gene's germline CDR1 is MGHRA and CDR2 YSYEKL.

The J gene is TRBJ2-2, the V gene TRBV5-1; no clear D gene. Per the germline V gene, CDR1 is SGHRS and CDR2 is YFSETQ. V lost 5 bases and J 3 bases, leaving 11 bases between the germline ends. CDR3 length: 14 residues. For the CDR3, the DNA is TGCGCCAGCAGGGGTGTGGTCGACACCGGGGAGCTGTTTTTT. The encoded protein is CASRGVVDTGELFF.

This clone is a singleton in its sample. The rearrangement joins TRBV18 to TRBJ2-1, with TRBD2 matching 11 bases. V was pared by 1 base and J by 4 bases, with 24 bases of the junction left unmatched. CDR1 is KGHSH, CDR2 LQKENI, per germline. CDR3 size: 23 residues. The CDR3 bases are TGTGCCAGCTCACCACGGGGGCAGCCATTACAGACTAGCGGGATTGCCCCTTACAATGAGCAGTTCTTC. This encodes CASSPRGQPLQTSGIAPYNEQFF.